This T cell receptor (beta chain) was obtained from a study of human T cells and chemical hapten exposure. This clonotype was detected a few times. The antigen remains unidentified. Study-level findings and limits: Following DPC sensitization, TCRs present above 1 in 1000 frequency showed no change.

Each CDR3 protein gets one entry after TCRdb re-called the RACE reads with MiXCR. Among 60,000 or so distinct CDR3 sequences listed, approximately 9.9% were seen once. As to time point: pre-sensitization, week 0. The treatment here: therapeutic diphenylcyclopropenone sensitization with weekly scalp DPC. The TCR sequence derives from a man aged 40-55 years with alopecia areata. Some clones in this sample may be carry-over from other donors' samples. Specimen: whole blood, collected in connection with sensitization to the hapten diphenylcyclopropenone (DPC).

The CDR3 is CASSLTDSLNTEAFF. CDR3 nucleotide sequence: TGTGCCAGCAGCTTGACAGACAGTCTGAACACTGAAGCTTTCTTT. V is TRBV5-4 and J is TRBJ1-1; tentatively, D is TRBD1 (5 bases). The CDR3 is made up of 15 amino acids. Germline V gene sequence: CDR1 SGHNT, CDR2 YYREEE (reference sequence). V was trimmed by 1 base and J by 0 bases, leaving 10 bases between them.